The 13 T cell receptor beta chains below all came from one sample that was sequenced in a study of shared clonotypes between healthy human individuals. Sequencing used immunoSEQ multiplex PCR; TCRdb keeps in-frame clones, though not all of them. The sample carries 950,000 to 1,100,000 clones, about 74% recorded once. Sample: memory CD4+ T cells sorted from blood. Documented subset: CD45RA-negative fraction. The origin of the receptors is a man between 18 and 29 years old in good health.

The chain uses TRBV7-9 and TRBJ1-4, with D hard to call. V was cut by 1 base and J by 7 bases, with 7 bases left in between. Germline CDR1 reads SEHNR; CDR2 reads FQNEAQ (reference sequence). This CDR3 spans 13 amino acids. CDR3 bases: TGTGCCAGCAGCTTAGGAGGGATTGAAAAACTGTTTTTT. It is translated as CASSLGGIEKLFF.

This clone appeared once. V and J are TRBV4-1 and TRBJ2-7; D remains ambiguous. Trimming left V 4 bases short and J 6 bases short, with 10 bases between. The CDR3 runs to 12 residues. CDR1 and CDR2 from the germline V gene are MGHRA and YSYEKL. CDR3 nucleotide sequence: TGCGCCAGCAGCCCCCCAGTAGGCGAGCAGTACTTC. Protein product: CASSPPVGEQYF.

The V call is TRBV2, the J call TRBJ1-1, with D uncertain. Germline CDR1 reads SNHLY; CDR2 reads FYNNEI. Trimming shortened V by 8 bases and J by 0 bases, and 10 bases separated the two germline ends. The CDR3 is 13 amino acids. CDR3: CASQQYMNTEAFF. DNA for the CDR3: TGTGCCAGCCAACAGTACATGAACACTGAAGCTTTCTTT.

The genes are TRBV6-1 and TRBJ2-7; D gene unclear. Trimming removed 4 bases at V and 2 bases at J, with 9 bases between. Germline V gene lookup returns CDR1 MNHNS and CDR2 SASEGT. The CDR3 spans 13 residues. The CDR3 DNA reads as TGTGCCAGCAGTGTGGGCAGGACCTACGAGCAGTACTTC. As protein: CASSVGRTYEQYF.

J is TRBJ2-6 and V is TRBV25-1; the D is unclear. The germline V and J ends were trimmed by 6 bases and 0 bases, with 12 bases remaining between them. Germline V lookup: CDR1 MGHDK, CDR2 SYGVNS. The CDR3 has 16 residues. DNA for the CDR3: TGTGCCAGCAGCCGACACCTTATCTCTGGGGCCAACGTCCTGACTTTC. It codes for CASSRHLISGANVLTF.

The genes are TRBV29-1 and TRBJ1-1; TRBD1 might be the D (6 bases). The ends were cut back, 4 bases at V and 4 bases at J, with 10 bases in the middle. In germline, CDR1 is SQVTM, CDR2 ANQGSEA. The CDR3 is made up of 12 amino acids. Here the CDR3 DNA reads TGCAGCGTTGGGGGGGCGAGCACTGAAGCTTTCTTT. Translated, it gives CSVGGASTEAFF.

V gene TRBV5-1 combines with J gene TRBJ2-3; D is ambiguous. CDR1 and CDR2 (germline): SGHRS, YFSETQ. The V and J ends lost 1 base and 6 bases respectively, with 12 bases between them. CDR3 length: 14 residues. CDR3 sequence: CASSLTRPEDTQYF. Here the CDR3 DNA reads TGCGCCAGCAGCTTGACCCGCCCGGAGGATACGCAGTATTTT.

The chain couples TRBV11-1 to TRBJ1-6; D is possibly TRBD1 (6 bases). Trimming removed 7 bases from V and 11 bases from J, with 18 bases in between. Germline CDR1 is SGHAT and CDR2 is FQDESV (reference sequence). The CDR3 length is 14 residues. CDR3 coding DNA: TGTGCCAGCACCCGACAGACAGGCGGGGCACCCCTCCACTTT. It encodes CASTRQTGGAPLHF.

The chain uses TRBV5-6 and TRBJ2-2; D is undetermined. V gave up 3 bases and J gave up 0 bases, with 6 bases separating them. Germline V gene lookup returns CDR1 SGHDT and CDR2 YYEEEE. This CDR3 has 14 amino acids. The CDR3 protein is CASSYQPNTGELFF. In nucleotides, the CDR3 is TGTGCCAGCAGCTACCAGCCGAACACCGGGGAGCTGTTTTTT.

The CDR3 DNA reads TGTGCCAGCAGTTCACCCGTCAGGAACCAAGAGACCCAGTACTTC. Translation: CASSSPVRNQETQYF. The rearrangement joins TRBV5-4 to TRBJ2-5; D uncertain. Germline-derived CDR1 and CDR2 are SGHNT and YYREEE (reference sequence). The CDR3 spans 15 residues. V was pared by 5 bases and J by 0 bases, with 14 bases between.

The chain recombines TRBV6-6 with TRBJ2-7; D gene uncertain. Between the trimmed V and J ends, which lost 11 bases and 1 base, there was a span of 18 bases. Germline V gene data show CDR1 as MNHNY and CDR2 as SVGAGI (reference sequence). The CDR3 runs to 14 residues. The CDR3 protein is CALVQRVISYEQYF. CDR3 bases: TGTGCCCTTGTACAGCGCGTAATTTCCTACGAGCAGTACTTC.

This clone was recorded a few times. V usage is TRBV5-6 and J usage is TRBJ2-7, with TRBD2 as a possible D gene (5 bases). CDR3 length equals 13 residues. The germline V and J ends were trimmed by 0 bases and 2 bases, with 6 bases remaining between them. From germline, CDR1 is SGHDT and CDR2 YYEEEE. The CDR3, as DNA: TGTGCCAGCAGCTTGGCGGGGACCTACGAGCAGTACTTC. Residues: CASSLAGTYEQYF. Based on the CDR3 plus reference TRBV5-6 and TRBJ2-7, the full variable domain is DAGVTQSPTHLIKTRGQQVTLRCSPKSGHDTVSWYQQALGQGPQFIFQYYEEEERQRGNFPDRFSGHQFPNYSSELNVNALLLGDSALYLCASSLAGTYEQYFGPGTRLTVT.

The chain links TRBV2 to TRBJ2-3; TRBD2 matches at 15 bases. The junction had 6 bases not matched to a gene; V was cut back by 5 bases and J by 6 bases. CDR1 and CDR2 from the germline V gene are SNHLY and FYNNEI. The CDR3 has 16 amino acids. In DNA form, the CDR3 reads TGTGCCAGCAGTCGCGGACTAGCGGGGGGGCCGGATACGCAGTATTTT. Amino acid sequence: CASSRGLAGGPDTQYF.